This is a list of T cell receptor beta chains from one sample in a study of identical twins. TCRdb recomputed calls from the 5' RACE reads with MiXCR, one row per CDR3 protein. Of some 730,000 distinct CDR3 sequences listed, about 20% were seen once; the top ten hold around 13%. This same sample was also taken into another study, of T cells expressing NK-cell markers.

Sequenced: PBMCs. These receptors all come from a woman under 30 in good health. The CDR3 runs from the conserved cysteine through the conserved F or W. The D gene is left open where the match is weak. Only some rows state a clone size, as once, few, many or a class for expanded clones.

clone_size: few
v_call: TRBV5-1
j_call: TRBJ1-1
d_call: NA
cdr3_nt: TGCGCCAGCAGCTTGGTGGGAGACGAAGCTTTCTTT
cdr3_aa: CASSLVGDEAFF

clone_size: NA
v_call: TRBV5-6
j_call: TRBJ1-1
d_call: NA
cdr3_nt: TGTGCCAGCACCTATTATACCTCCCGGGGGGCGAACACTGAAGCTTTCTTT
cdr3_aa: CASTYYTSRGANTEAFF

clone_size: once
v_call: TRBV20-1
j_call: TRBJ1-2
d_call: NA
cdr3_nt: TGCGGGTCGGACAATTACTATGGCTACACCTTC
cdr3_aa: CGSDNYYGYTF

clone_size: NA
v_call: TRBV9
j_call: TRBJ1-1
d_call: NA
cdr3_nt: TGTGCCAGCAGCCCTTCGTTGGCGCACACTGAAGCTTTCTTT
cdr3_aa: CASSPSLAHTEAFF

clone_size: many
v_call: TRBV5-1
j_call: TRBJ2-5
d_call: TRBD2
cdr3_nt: TGCGCCAGCAGCTTGTTCCCGACTAGCGAAGAGACCCAGTACTTC
cdr3_aa: CASSLFPTSEETQYF

clone_size: few
v_call: TRBV6-1
j_call: TRBJ2-3
d_call: TRBD2
cdr3_nt: TGTGCCAGCAGCACCCCCCTAGCGGGAGCTTCGGATACGCAGTATTTT
cdr3_aa: CASSTPLAGASDTQYF

clone_size: NA
v_call: TRBV12-3/TRBV12-4
j_call: TRBJ2-1
d_call: NA
cdr3_nt: TGTGCCAGCAGTTTTTCCCTCCTAGCCAATGAGCAGTTCTTC
cdr3_aa: CASSFSLLANEQFF

clone_size: NA
v_call: TRBV13
j_call: TRBJ2-7
d_call: NA
cdr3_nt: TGTGCCAGCAGCTCCATGGCTAGGGACGAGCAGTACTTC
cdr3_aa: CASSSMARDEQYF

clone_size: NA
v_call: TRBV6-2/TRBV6-3
j_call: TRBJ2-4
d_call: TRBD2
cdr3_nt: TGTGCCAGCAGTTACCTTTTAGCGGGAGAACGGAACATTCAGTACTTC
cdr3_aa: CASSYLLAGERNIQYF

clone_size: NA
v_call: TRBV5-1
j_call: TRBJ2-3
d_call: TRBD2
cdr3_nt: TGCGCCAGCAGCGGGGGACTAGCGGGAGTCTCTACAGATACGCAGTATTTT
cdr3_aa: CASSGGLAGVSTDTQYF

clone_size: many
v_call: TRBV6-5
j_call: TRBJ2-7
d_call: NA
cdr3_nt: TGTGCCAGCAGTTATAGGGGATACGAGCAGTACTTC
cdr3_aa: CASSYRGYEQYF

clone_size: few
v_call: TRBV5-1
j_call: TRBJ1-1
d_call: NA
cdr3_nt: TGCGCCAGCGCCTGGGACTCCTTGAACACTGAAGCTTTCTTT
cdr3_aa: CASAWDSLNTEAFF

clone_size: NA
v_call: TRBV20-1
j_call: TRBJ2-1
d_call: TRBD2
cdr3_nt: TGCAGTGCTAGAGGTGGTCTAGCGGTTTACAATGAGCAGTTCTTC
cdr3_aa: CSARGGLAVYNEQFF

clone_size: few
v_call: TRBV7-9
j_call: TRBJ1-2
d_call: NA
cdr3_nt: TGTGCCAGCAGCTTAGATGGCAGGGTATTGAATGGCTACACCTTC
cdr3_aa: CASSLDGRVLNGYTF

clone_size: NA
v_call: TRBV7-6
j_call: TRBJ2-3
d_call: NA
cdr3_nt: TGTGCCAGCAGCGTAAGCGGTTTAACTAGCACAGATACGCAGTATTTT
cdr3_aa: CASSVSGLTSTDTQYF

clone_size: NA
v_call: TRBV5-5
j_call: TRBJ2-3
d_call: NA
cdr3_nt: TGTGCCAGCAGCGTGTGGCCAGATACGCAGTATTTT
cdr3_aa: CASSVWPDTQYF

clone_size: few
v_call: TRBV5-1
j_call: TRBJ2-1
d_call: NA
cdr3_nt: TGCGCCAGCAGTTACCGGAGCGGAGAGAGTGAGCAGTTCTTC
cdr3_aa: CASSYRSGESEQFF

clone_size: few
v_call: TRBV7-2
j_call: TRBJ2-7
d_call: TRBD1
cdr3_nt: TGTGCCAGCAGTTCCGGGACAGGAGGGTCCGAGCAGTACTTC
cdr3_aa: CASSSGTGGSEQYF

clone_size: once
v_call: TRBV2
j_call: TRBJ1-1
d_call: TRBD1
cdr3_nt: TGTGCCAGCAGTCGTCCCGGGACAGGGACGAACACTGAAGCTTTCTTT
cdr3_aa: CASSRPGTGTNTEAFF

clone_size: few
v_call: TRBV6-1
j_call: TRBJ1-6
d_call: NA
cdr3_nt: TGTGCCAGCAGTCCCCCGGAGGGTGGTTCACCCCTCCACTTT
cdr3_aa: CASSPPEGGSPLHF

clone_size: once
v_call: TRBV21-1
j_call: TRBJ2-7
d_call: NA
cdr3_nt: TGTGCCAGCAGACGTCGACAGGGACCCTCCTACGAGCAGTACTTC
cdr3_aa: CASRRRQGPSYEQYF

clone_size: few
v_call: TRBV16
j_call: TRBJ2-1
d_call: TRBD2
cdr3_nt: TGTGCCAGCAGCCACCAGGGACTAGCAACCAATGAGCAGTTCTTC
cdr3_aa: CASSHQGLATNEQFF

clone_size: few
v_call: TRBV29-1
j_call: TRBJ2-5
d_call: NA
cdr3_nt: TGCAGCGCCTCGGTCGGGGGGCGTTCTCAAGAGACCCAGTACTTC
cdr3_aa: CSASVGGRSQETQYF

clone_size: NA
v_call: TRBV12-3/TRBV12-4
j_call: TRBJ2-1
d_call: NA
cdr3_nt: TGTGCCAGCAGCCGGAGGGACCACGAGCAGTTCTTC
cdr3_aa: CASSRRDHEQFF

clone_size: few
v_call: TRBV12-3/TRBV12-4
j_call: TRBJ2-7
d_call: NA
cdr3_nt: TGTGCCAGCAGTTCGATGACAGCTTCCTACGAGCAGTACTTC
cdr3_aa: CASSSMTASYEQYF

clone_size: NA
v_call: TRBV20-1
j_call: TRBJ2-7
d_call: TRBD2
cdr3_nt: TGCAGTGCTTCAATAGCGGGAGGGTCCTACGAGCAGTACTTC
cdr3_aa: CSASIAGGSYEQYF

clone_size: NA
v_call: TRBV5-1
j_call: TRBJ2-7
d_call: NA
cdr3_nt: TGCGCCAGCAGCTTCAGGGGATGGTTCTACGAGCAGTACTTC
cdr3_aa: CASSFRGWFYEQYF

clone_size: few
v_call: TRBV20-1
j_call: TRBJ1-1
d_call: NA
cdr3_nt: TGCAGTGCTAGCCACCCAAGGCAGGTCGCTGAAGCTTTCTTT
cdr3_aa: CSASHPRQVAEAFF

clone_size: NA
v_call: TRBV2
j_call: TRBJ2-3
d_call: NA
cdr3_nt: TGTGCCAGCATAAGCGACACCAGAAAGGATTTT
cdr3_aa: CASISDTRKDF

clone_size: few
v_call: TRBV4-1
j_call: TRBJ2-2
d_call: TRBD1
cdr3_nt: TGCGCCAGCAGCCAACCAGGGACAGACACCGGGGAGCTGTTTTTT
cdr3_aa: CASSQPGTDTGELFF

clone_size: few
v_call: TRBV20-1
j_call: TRBJ2-2
d_call: TRBD2
cdr3_nt: TGCAGTGCCCAACTAGCGGGAGGGATCGGGGAGCTGTTTTTT
cdr3_aa: CSAQLAGGIGELFF

clone_size: few
v_call: TRBV20-1
j_call: TRBJ1-5
d_call: NA
cdr3_nt: TGCAGTGCTAGTCTGGGGAATCAGCCCCAGCATTTT
cdr3_aa: CSASLGNQPQHF

clone_size: few
v_call: TRBV5-6
j_call: TRBJ2-3
d_call: NA
cdr3_nt: TGTGCCAGCAGCTTAATCAGGAGCACAGATACGCAGTATTTT
cdr3_aa: CASSLIRSTDTQYF

clone_size: few
v_call: TRBV11-2
j_call: TRBJ1-2
d_call: NA
cdr3_nt: TGTGCCAGCAGCTCCCAACAGGGTGGGGATGGCTACACCTTC
cdr3_aa: CASSSQQGGDGYTF

clone_size: few
v_call: TRBV7-6
j_call: TRBJ1-2
d_call: NA
cdr3_nt: TGTGCCAGCAGCTCACCCGGGAGGTCGCCACATGGCTACACCTTC
cdr3_aa: CASSSPGRSPHGYTF

clone_size: NA
v_call: TRBV6-5
j_call: TRBJ2-1
d_call: TRBD2
cdr3_nt: TGTGCCAGCAGTTCCTTCGGGACTAGCGGGAGCTATGAGCAGTTCTTC
cdr3_aa: CASSSFGTSGSYEQFF

clone_size: few
v_call: TRBV5-6
j_call: TRBJ1-1
d_call: TRBD1
cdr3_nt: TGTGCCAGCAAAAGACAGGGGAACACTGAAGCTTTCTTT
cdr3_aa: CASKRQGNTEAFF

clone_size: NA
v_call: TRBV6-1
j_call: TRBJ1-5
d_call: NA
cdr3_nt: TGTGCCAGCAGCTCGCGGGCACCACCAAATAGCAATCAGCCCCAGCATTTT
cdr3_aa: CASSSRAPPNSNQPQHF

clone_size: few
v_call: TRBV20-1
j_call: TRBJ2-7
d_call: NA
cdr3_nt: TGCAGTGCAGGCCGGGACGAGCAGTACTTC
cdr3_aa: CSAGRDEQYF

clone_size: NA
v_call: TRBV20-1
j_call: TRBJ1-2
d_call: NA
cdr3_nt: TGCAGTGCTAGAAGTCAGGGATTTAACTATGGCTACACCTTC
cdr3_aa: CSARSQGFNYGYTF

clone_size: NA
v_call: TRBV20-1
j_call: TRBJ2-7
d_call: NA
cdr3_nt: TGCAGTGCTAGAGATCTCGCGCAGCTCGAGCAGTACTTC
cdr3_aa: CSARDLAQLEQYF

clone_size: few
v_call: TRBV4-3
j_call: TRBJ1-5
d_call: NA
cdr3_nt: TGCGCCAGCAGCCAGGCGGCCCATAGCAATCAGCCCCAGCATTTT
cdr3_aa: CASSQAAHSNQPQHF

clone_size: once
v_call: TRBV20-1
j_call: TRBJ2-1
d_call: NA
cdr3_nt: TGCAGTGCTAGCCGGCCCTTCGGGGATGAGCAGTTCTTC
cdr3_aa: CSASRPFGDEQFF

clone_size: few
v_call: TRBV28
j_call: TRBJ2-1
d_call: NA
cdr3_nt: TGTGCCAGCAGAAAGACACCGGGACAACTGGGGGACAATGAGCAGTTCTTC
cdr3_aa: CASRKTPGQLGDNEQFF

clone_size: few
v_call: TRBV10-3
j_call: TRBJ2-2
d_call: NA
cdr3_nt: TGTGCCATCGGGGGCAGGGCATCGAACACCGGGGAGCTGTTTTTT
cdr3_aa: CAIGGRASNTGELFF

clone_size: NA
v_call: TRBV5-1
j_call: TRBJ1-4
d_call: TRBD1
cdr3_nt: TGCGCCAGCGGATGGACAGGGCCGAATGAAAAACTGTTTTTT
cdr3_aa: CASGWTGPNEKLFF

clone_size: few
v_call: TRBV24-1
j_call: TRBJ2-1
d_call: TRBD2
cdr3_nt: TGTGCCACCAGTGATCCTAGCGGGCCATACAATGAGCAGTTCTTC
cdr3_aa: CATSDPSGPYNEQFF

clone_size: few
v_call: TRBV4-1
j_call: TRBJ2-3
d_call: NA
cdr3_nt: TGCGCCAGCAGCCAAGAACGGAACACAGATACGCAGTATTTT
cdr3_aa: CASSQERNTDTQYF

clone_size: NA
v_call: TRBV5-4
j_call: TRBJ2-7
d_call: TRBD1
cdr3_nt: TGTGCCAGCAGCTCCGGGACAGGCCTCCGCAACGAGCAGTACTTC
cdr3_aa: CASSSGTGLRNEQYF

clone_size: NA
v_call: TRBV29-1
j_call: TRBJ2-3
d_call: NA
cdr3_nt: TGCAGCGGCCGGGGATGGGGAATGCAAACAGATACGCAGTATTTT
cdr3_aa: CSGRGWGMQTDTQYF

clone_size: many
v_call: TRBV27
j_call: TRBJ1-6
d_call: NA
cdr3_nt: TGTGCCAGCGGCTTACAGCTCTACGGTTCACCCCTCCACTTT
cdr3_aa: CASGLQLYGSPLHF

clone_size: NA
v_call: TRBV7-6
j_call: TRBJ2-3
d_call: NA
cdr3_nt: TGTGCCAGCAGCCTCGGCACACCATCTAGCACAGATACGCAGTATTTT
cdr3_aa: CASSLGTPSSTDTQYF

clone_size: NA
v_call: TRBV27
j_call: TRBJ2-7
d_call: TRBD1
cdr3_nt: TGTGCCAGCACTCCTACAGGGGGCAAGAAACACGAGCAGTACTTC
cdr3_aa: CASTPTGGKKHEQYF

clone_size: NA
v_call: TRBV7-9
j_call: TRBJ2-2
d_call: TRBD2
cdr3_nt: TGTGCCAGCAGCGGGGGACTAGCGCAGAACACCGGGGAGCTGTTTTTT
cdr3_aa: CASSGGLAQNTGELFF

clone_size: few
v_call: TRBV12-3/TRBV12-4
j_call: TRBJ1-5
d_call: NA
cdr3_nt: TGTGCCAGCAGTTTAAACAGCCCGAGCAATCAGCCCCAGCATTTT
cdr3_aa: CASSLNSPSNQPQHF